This TCR beta chain was captured in a study of CXCR3-negative and CXCR3-positive naive CD8 T cells. CDR3 size: 13 residues. Germline CDR1 and CDR2: MNHEY and SVGAGI. Via 5' RACE with UMI labels, TRB cDNA libraries were prepared. Following a re-call of the 5' RACE reads, TCRdb has one entry per CDR3 protein and lacks DNA. The listing records about 50,000 distinct CDR3 sequences. Study observations and caveats: In CXCR3-positive naive cells, the TRB CDR3s were more hydrophobic than in CXCR3-negative naive cells. With CXCR3 expression partially decreased after cryopreservation, most assays relied on fresh PBMCs.

In the case of this clonotype: Its antigen is not identified.

The sequence was collected from a human donor in good health. Some clones in this sample may be carry-over from other donors' samples. V and J are TRBV6-5 and TRBJ1-1. Sequencing was done on a sample of naive CXCR3+ CD8+ T cells from blood. Subset in this sample: CD45RO-CCR7+CD27+CD95- naive CD8+ T cells expressing CXCR3 (TNR3+). The CDR3 is CASSQDRNTEAFF.